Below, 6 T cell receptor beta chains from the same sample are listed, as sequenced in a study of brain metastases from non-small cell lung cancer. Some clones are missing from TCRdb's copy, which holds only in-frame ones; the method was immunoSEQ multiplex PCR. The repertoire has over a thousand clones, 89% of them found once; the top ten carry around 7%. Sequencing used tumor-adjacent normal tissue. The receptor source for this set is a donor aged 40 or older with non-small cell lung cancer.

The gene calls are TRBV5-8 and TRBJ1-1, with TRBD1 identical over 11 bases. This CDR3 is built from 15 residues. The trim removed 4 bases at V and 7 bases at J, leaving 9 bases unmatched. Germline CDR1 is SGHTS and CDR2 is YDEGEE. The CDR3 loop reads CASSLSDRGPGEAFF. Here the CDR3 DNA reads TGTGCCAGCAGCCTCTCGGACAGGGGGCCTGGTGAAGCTTTCTTT.

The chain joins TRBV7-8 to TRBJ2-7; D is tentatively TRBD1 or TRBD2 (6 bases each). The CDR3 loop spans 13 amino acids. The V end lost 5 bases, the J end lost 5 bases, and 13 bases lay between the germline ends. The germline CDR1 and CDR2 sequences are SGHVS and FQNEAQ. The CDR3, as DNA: TGTGCCAGCAGCCGCGGGACAACCAACGAGCAGTACTTC. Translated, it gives CASSRGTTNEQYF.

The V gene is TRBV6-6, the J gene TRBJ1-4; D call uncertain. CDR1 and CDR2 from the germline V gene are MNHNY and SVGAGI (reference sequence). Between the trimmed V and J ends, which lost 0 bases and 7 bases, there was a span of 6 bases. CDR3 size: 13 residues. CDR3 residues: CASSYSAGEKLFF. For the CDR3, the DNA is TGTGCCAGCAGTTACTCCGCGGGTGAAAAACTGTTTTTT.

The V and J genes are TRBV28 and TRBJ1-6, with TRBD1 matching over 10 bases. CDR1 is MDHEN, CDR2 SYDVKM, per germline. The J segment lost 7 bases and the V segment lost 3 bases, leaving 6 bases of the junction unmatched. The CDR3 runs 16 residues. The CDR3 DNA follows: TGTGCCAGCAGTTTGACAGGGGGCTGGAAGAATTCACCCCTCCACTTT. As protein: CASSLTGGWKNSPLHF.

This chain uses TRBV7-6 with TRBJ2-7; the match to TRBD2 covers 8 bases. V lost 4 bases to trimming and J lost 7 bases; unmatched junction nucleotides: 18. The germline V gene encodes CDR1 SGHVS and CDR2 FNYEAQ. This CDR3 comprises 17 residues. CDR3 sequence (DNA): TGTGCCAGCAGCTCACAACCGGGACTAGGAGGAGGGGGGGAGCAGTACTTC. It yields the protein CASSSQPGLGGGGEQYF.

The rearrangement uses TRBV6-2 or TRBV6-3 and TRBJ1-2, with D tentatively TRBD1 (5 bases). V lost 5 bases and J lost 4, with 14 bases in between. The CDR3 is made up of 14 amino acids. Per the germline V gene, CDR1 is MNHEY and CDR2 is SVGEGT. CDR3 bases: TGTGCCAGCAGTGGGACCGTCCGCCCCTATGGCTACACCTTC. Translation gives CASSGTVRPYGYTF.